The 11 T cell receptor beta chains below come from one sample, sequenced in a study of T cells in Graves' hyperthyroidism and ophthalmopathy (dated by TCRdb to between 2018 and 2021). Library preparation used multiplex PCR. The data were produced on an Illumina HiSeq 2000. The TCR beta CDR3 regions were amplified from RNA transcripts. The first round of RT-PCR for the TCR CDR3 was performed with the HTBI primer set and the Qiagen OneStep RT-PCR kit. TCRdb trimmed the raw reads at Q25, called clones with MiXCR and kept productive beta chains. Merged by CDR3 protein, the rows form single entries marked with the most common genes and DNA. The sample table holds 400,000 to 600,000 distinct CDR3 sequences, of which roughly 15% were seen once. The ten most abundant clones make up approximately 30% of the sample. The specimen was blood. The receptors were sampled from a woman between 25 and 40 years old with Graves' ophthalmopathy.

The chain joins TRBV18 to TRBJ2-5; 9 nucleotides align to TRBD2. Germline CDR1 is KGHSH and CDR2 is LQKENI. The CDR3 length is 14 residues. Trimming cost V 3 bases and J 1 base; bases outside gene matches: 0. CDR3: CASSPSGSQETQYF. CDR3 DNA sequence: TGTGCCAGCTCACCTAGCGGGAGCCAAGAGACCCAGTACTTC.

This chain uses TRBV5-1 with TRBJ2-3, with D hard to call. V shed 0 bases and J shed 6 bases, with 11 bases lying between them. The CDR3 is 14 amino acids. The germline gives CDR1 SGHRS, CDR2 YFSETQ. This CDR3 reads CASSLETTLDTQYF. CDR3 coding DNA: TGCGCCAGCAGCTTGGAGACCACCCTGGATACGCAGTATTTT.

There are many counts of this clonotype. V and J are TRBV27 and TRBJ2-1; TRBD2 aligns across 7 bases. Germline CDR1 reads MNHEY; CDR2 reads SMNVEV (reference sequence). The CDR3 has 16 residues. Trimming cost V 3 bases and J 0 bases; bases outside gene matches: 5. CDR3 amino acids: CASSFSSGVSYNEQFF. The CDR3 nucleotides are TGTGCCAGCAGTTTCTCTAGCGGAGTCTCCTACAATGAGCAGTTCTTC.

This clonotype was detected ten times or more. This sequence joins TRBV7-8 and TRBJ1-2; D not certain. Germline V gene data show CDR1 as SGHVS and CDR2 as FQNEAQ. V gave up 3 bases and J gave up 7 bases, with 12 bases separating them. This CDR3 is built from 13 residues. The CDR3 DNA follows: TGTGCCAGCAGCTTCGACCCTGTCGGTGGCTACACCTTC. It is translated as CASSFDPVGGYTF.

There are many counts of this clonotype. J is TRBJ1-1 and V is TRBV3-1, with D possibly being TRBD1 (6 bases). The CDR3 length is 15 residues. The V end was cut by 3 bases, the J end by 1 base, with 12 bases between. Per germline, CDR1 LGHDT and CDR2 YNNKEL (reference sequence). The CDR3 loop reads CASSQHREGNTEAFF. The CDR3 region has the DNA TGTGCCAGCAGCCAGCACAGGGAGGGGAACACTGAAGCTTTCTTT. The full variable domain, its missing parts supplied by reference TRBV3-1 and TRBJ1-1, is DTAVSQTPKYLVTQMGNDKSIKCEQNLGHDTMYWYKQDSKKFLKIMFSYNNKELIINETVPNRFSPKSPDKAHLNLHINSLELGDSAVYFCASSQHREGNTEAFFGQGTRLTVV.

This chain links TRBV6-2 or TRBV6-3 with TRBJ1-1; no definite D call. This CDR3 is 13 amino acids long. The ends were cut back, 7 bases at V and 0 bases at J, with 9 bases in the middle. Germline V gene data show CDR1 as MNHEY and CDR2 as SVGEGT. The CDR3 bases are TGTGCCAGCAAGTTGAGGATGAACACTGAAGCTTTCTTT. It translates to CASKLRMNTEAFF.

Concerning this clonotype itself: A junction end diverges from the germline sequence, so it may reflect a read error. The genes are TRBV28 and TRBJ2-7; D not certain. CDR3 length: 12 amino acids. Germline values: CDR1 MDHEN, CDR2 SYDVKM. For the CDR3, the DNA is TGTGCCAGCGGTTTATTGGGTTACGAGCAGTACTTC. Amino acid sequence: CASGLLGYEQYF.

The chain's CDR3 is CASSPAVAGVYEQFF. Here the CDR3 DNA reads TGTGCCAGCAGCCCGGCGGTAGCGGGAGTCTATGAGCAGTTCTTC. V usage is TRBV4-2 and J usage is TRBJ2-1; 9 bases fit TRBD2. The CDR3 is 15 residues long. Trimming took 4 bases from V and 8 from J; bases not matched to a gene: 9. Germline V gives CDR1 LGHNA, CDR2 YNFKEQ.

This clonotype appeared many times. The V call is TRBV20-1, the J call TRBJ2-5; the D gene is possibly TRBD2 (5 bases). The CDR3 extends over 14 amino acids. V lost 4 bases, J lost 4 bases, and 16 bases lay in between. CDR1 is DFQATT and CDR2 is SNEGSKA in the germline V gene (reference sequence). The CDR3 reads CSAILGGSGETQYF. The CDR3 nucleotides are TGCAGTGCTATTTTGGGTGGGAGTGGAGAGACCCAGTACTTC.

The chain combines TRBV24-1 with TRBJ2-3; 9 bases map to TRBD1. V was pared by 4 bases and J by 5 bases, with 9 bases of the junction left unmatched. The CDR3 spans 16 residues. Germline-derived CDR1 and CDR2 are KGHDR and SFDVKD. In DNA form, the CDR3 reads TGTGCCACCAGTGACCCGGGACAGGGACGGGGAGATACGCAGTATTTT. It yields the protein CATSDPGQGRGDTQYF.

This clonotype has only one observation. The rearrangement joins TRBV12-3 or TRBV12-4 to TRBJ2-5, with TRBD2 matching over 7 bases. The J segment lost 1 base and the V segment lost 9 bases, leaving 8 bases of the junction unmatched. This CDR3 has 14 amino acids. CDR3 in DNA: TGTGCCAGAAGTACCGCGGGAGTCCAAGAGACCCAGTACTTC. It specifies CARSTAGVQETQYF.